The 17 T cell receptor beta chains below come from one sample, sequenced in a study of T cell responses to AZD1222 COVID-19 vaccine. The assay was immunoSEQ multiplex PCR, and TCRdb's table has in-frame clones only and misses some. The profile shows about 180,000 clones, about 88% of them singletons. The specimen was peripheral blood, collected 28 days after the second AZD1222 dose. The receptors were sampled from an adult who received the AZD1222 COVID-19 vaccine.

This chain uses TRBV23-1 with TRBJ2-5, with D maybe TRBD1 (5 bases). TRBV23-1 is treated as an ORF (open reading frame) with a function not yet certain. The V end lost 8 bases, the J end lost 0 bases, and 19 bases lay between the germline ends. The CDR3 extends over 16 amino acids. The CDR3 sequence: CASPPIRDEYQETQYF. CDR3 sequence (DNA): TGCGCCAGCCCCCCCATCAGGGATGAATACCAAGAGACCCAGTACTTC.

This chain uses TRBV30 with TRBJ2-1, with 11 positions matching TRBD2. Germline V gene sequence: CDR1 GTSNPN, CDR2 SVGIG (reference sequence). This CDR3 spans 13 amino acids. The V gene end was trimmed by 2 bases and the J gene end by 9 bases; junction bases not matched to a gene: 3. The CDR3 nucleotides read TGTGCCTGGAGTTTTCTAGCGGGAGGTGAGCAGTTCTTC. This encodes CAWSFLAGGEQFF.

V usage is TRBV21-1 and J usage is TRBJ2-2; the DNA was not used to check the table's D call, TRBD2. TRBV21-1 is deemed a pseudogene. This CDR3 has 14 amino acids. The CDR3 sequence: CASLGRANTGELFF. The CDR3 bases are TGTGCCAGCCTCGGGAGGGCTAACACCGGGGAGCTGTTTTTT.

The chain is built from TRBV6-6 and TRBJ2-3, with D possibly matching TRBD2 (6 bases). CDR1 MNHNY and CDR2 SVGAGI come from the germline V gene (reference sequence). The CDR3 sequence is 15 residues long. V dropped 5 bases and J dropped 0 bases, with 12 bases sitting between them. CDR3 region: CASSGVGGSTDTQYF. DNA for the CDR3: TGTGCCAGCAGTGGCGTGGGGGGTAGCACAGATACGCAGTATTTT.

The rearrangement links TRBV7-3 to TRBJ2-2, with TRBD1 identical over 9 bases. Germline lookup yields CDR1 SGHTA and CDR2 FQGTGA. The CDR3 loop spans 15 amino acids. J lost 0 bases, V lost 5 bases, and 1 base had no gene match. The CDR3 protein is CASSGQGPNTGELFF. CDR3 sequence (DNA): TGTGCCAGCAGCGGACAGGGGCCGAACACCGGGGAGCTGTTTTTT.

The chain has TRBV30 and TRBJ1-2, with unresolved D. CDR3 length: 13 amino acids. V lost 0 bases to trimming and J lost 3 bases, with 8 bases between them. The germline V gene encodes CDR1 GTSNPN and CDR2 SVGIG (reference sequence). The CDR3 DNA reads as TGTGCCTGGAGTGTAAACAGCTACTATGGCTACACCTTC. It yields the protein CAWSVNSYYGYTF. Looking up the rest from reference TRBV30 and TRBJ1-2 gives the full variable domain: SQTIHQWPATLVQPVGSPLSLECTVEGTSNPNLYWYRQAAGRGLQLLFYSVGIGQISSEVPQNLSASRPQDRQFILSSKKLLLSDSGFYLCAWSVNSYYGYTFGSGTRLTVV.

V gene TRBV9 combines with J gene TRBJ2-2; 12 bases align to TRBD2. CDR1 and CDR2 from the germline V gene are SGDLS and YYNGEE. The CDR3 totals 15 residues. V trimming: 3 bases; J trimming: 8 bases; junction bases outside the gene matches: 5. The CDR3 DNA follows: TGTGCCAGCAGCGAGGGACTAGCGGGCTGGGGGGAGCTGTTTTTT. Amino acids: CASSEGLAGWGELFF. Filled out from reference TRBV9 and TRBJ2-2, the complete variable domain reads DSGVTQTPKHLITATGQRVTLRCSPRSGDLSVYWYQQSLDQGLQFLIQYYNGEERAKGNILERFSAQQFPDLHSELNLSSLELGDSALYFCASSEGLAGWGELFFGEGSRLTVL.

The count of this clone is one. V gene TRBV5-1 combines with J gene TRBJ2-1, with TRBD2 matching over 7 bases. V dropped 1 base and J dropped 10; count of bases not matched to a gene: 17. The V gene's germline CDR1 is SGHRS and CDR2 YFSETQ. This CDR3 comprises 17 residues. The CDR3 DNA reads TGCGCCAGCAGCTTGAATCCTGGAGCGGGACTTGGGGGAGAGCAGTTCTTC. This sequence encodes CASSLNPGAGLGGEQFF.

Details on this clone: The same CDR3 can be traced to other DNA sequences in this sample. The rearrangement uses TRBV7-2 and TRBJ2-2; 8 bases are shared with TRBD1. The germline gives CDR1 SGHTA, CDR2 FQGNSA. This CDR3 comprises 14 residues. The trim removed 4 bases at V and 5 bases at J, leaving 3 bases unmatched. The CDR3 DNA follows: TGTGCCAGCAGCTCAGACAGGGGAACCGGGGAGCTGTTTTTT. Its protein product is CASSSDRGTGELFF.

Written as DNA, the CDR3 is TGTGCCAGCAGCCCCAGCGGGAGGACACCCTACGAGCAGTACTTC. Protein product: CASSPSGRTPYEQYF. The V gene is TRBV21-1, the J gene TRBJ2-7; the table calls TRBD2, which could not be checked here. TRBV21-1 is flagged as a pseudogene. This CDR3 has 15 residues.

The CDR3 bases are TGCGCCAGCAGCTTGAACGGTATGAGCAATCAGCCCCAGCATTTT. Its translation: CASSLNGMSNQPQHF. This chain uses TRBV5-1 with TRBJ1-5; no clear D gene. Trimming stripped 1 base from V and 1 base from J, with 9 bases between. Germline CDR1 is SGHRS and CDR2 is YFSETQ. The CDR3 contains 15 residues.

This chain uses TRBV9 with TRBJ2-2; possible D gene TRBD2, 6 bases. The germline gives CDR1 SGDLS, CDR2 YYNGEE. The ends were cut back, 3 bases at V and 4 bases at J, with 19 bases in the middle. The CDR3 is 17 amino acids. This CDR3 is CASSAPRGAPRTGELFF. The CDR3 DNA follows: TGTGCCAGCAGCGCCCCTCGCGGGGCCCCGCGCACCGGGGAGCTGTTTTTT.

The chain recombines TRBV11-2 with TRBJ2-2; tentative D call: TRBD2 (5 bases). The CDR3 loop spans 16 amino acids. Trimming left V 0 bases short and J 1 base short, with 9 bases between. CDR1 and CDR2 from the germline V gene are SGHAT and FQNNGV. CDR3: CASSLDAGGNTGELFF. CDR3 in DNA: TGTGCCAGCAGCTTAGATGCGGGCGGGAACACCGGGGAGCTGTTTTTT.

The V call is TRBV19, the J call TRBJ2-1; D remains unclear. Germline-derived CDR1 and CDR2 are LNHDA and SQIVND (reference sequence). V was shortened by 2 bases and J by 3 bases, with 2 bases between the two germline ends. There are 12 residues in the CDR3. CDR3 sequence reads: CASSIFYNEQFF. Written as DNA, the CDR3 is TGTGCCAGTAGTATATTCTACAATGAGCAGTTCTTC.

The rearrangement joins TRBV19 to TRBJ2-7, with D unclear. The CDR3 loop spans 14 amino acids. Trimming pared 5 bases from V and 5 bases from J, leaving 16 bases between. Germline V CDR1 and CDR2: LNHDA, SQIVND (reference sequence). CDR3 sequence (DNA): TGTGCCAGTAGTTCCCAGAAGGGTTCCCACGAGCAGTACTTC. Its translation: CASSSQKGSHEQYF.

CDR3: CASKLAGEDTQYF. CDR3 sequence (DNA): TGCGCCAGCAAGCTGGCGGGAGAAGATACGCAGTATTTT. The chain uses TRBV10-2 and TRBJ2-3; the match to TRBD2 covers 7 bases. V trimming: 7 bases; J trimming: 5 bases; junction bases outside the gene matches: 6. The CDR3 runs 13 residues. Germline V gene lookup returns CDR1 WSHSY and CDR2 SAAADI.

V gene TRBV6-2 or TRBV6-3 combines with J gene TRBJ1-2, with D hard to call. The CDR3 sequence is 15 residues long. V lost 4 bases, J lost 3 bases, and 15 bases lay in between. Looked up from germline, CDR1 is MNHEY and CDR2 is SVGEGT. CDR3 nucleotide sequence: TGTGCCAGCAGTTCGCGCCGGCCTGGGGACTATGGCTACACCTTC. This codes for CASSSRRPGDYGYTF.